Listed here are 29 T cell receptor beta chains from one sample, sequenced in a study of cytomegalovirus exposure and HLA in healthy donors. Amplification used 60 Vbeta primers and 13 Jbeta primers. The assay was immunoSEQ multiplex PCR, and TCRdb's table has in-frame clones only and misses some. The table has 150,000 to 200,000 clones, roughly 75% seen once. Sequenced input: PBMCs. The receptors were gathered from a woman aged 40 to 50 in good health and CMV-seropositive.

The chain couples TRBV2 to TRBJ2-3, with D perhaps TRBD2 (5 bases). The CDR3 has 15 residues. V was trimmed by 7 bases and J by 2 bases, leaving 16 bases between them. Looked up from germline, CDR1 is SNHLY and CDR2 is FYNNEI. The CDR3 here is CASKTLDLITDTQYF. In nucleotides, the CDR3 is TGTGCCAGCAAAACCCTGGACTTAATCACAGATACGCAGTATTTT.

For the CDR3, the DNA is TGTGCCAGCAGCTCCAGACTAGCGGGGGACGATACGCAGTATTTT. It specifies CASSSRLAGDDTQYF. This chain links TRBV7-8 with TRBJ2-3, with 12 bases identical to TRBD2. CDR1 SGHVS and CDR2 FQNEAQ come from the germline V gene. J was trimmed by 6 bases and V by 4 bases; bases with no gene match: 5. This CDR3 is 15 amino acids long.

This chain links TRBV30 with TRBJ2-7, with D possibly matching TRBD1 (5 bases). Trimming shortened V by 1 base and J by 6 bases, and 13 bases separated the two germline ends. Germline V gives CDR1 GTSNPN, CDR2 SVGIG (reference sequence). The CDR3 extends over 13 amino acids. Here the CDR3 reads CAWSALSRGEQYF. The CDR3 DNA follows: TGTGCCTGGAGTGCTTTGTCAAGGGGCGAGCAGTACTTC.

Details on this clone: Germline is not matched at one junction end, which may reflect a read error. The chain carries TRBV7-9 and TRBJ1-4; TRBD1 matches at 7 bases. The CDR3 loop spans 16 amino acids. CDR1 SEHNR and CDR2 FQNEAQ come from the germline V gene (reference sequence). This chain's CDR3 is CSSSARRDSQNEKLFF. The CDR3 coding sequence is TGTTCCAGCAGCGCACGTCGGGACAGTCAAAATGAAAAACTGTTTTTT. Combining the CDR3 with reference TRBV7-9 and TRBJ1-4 gives the whole variable domain DTGVSQNPRHKITKRGQNVTFRCDPISEHNRLYWYRQTLGQGPEFLTYFQNEAQLEKSRLLSDRFSAERPKGSFSTLEIQRTEQGDSAMYLCSSSARRDSQNEKLFFGSGTQLSVL.

This chain links TRBV7-8 with TRBJ2-2; D is perhaps TRBD1 (6 bases). This CDR3 spans 16 amino acids. CDR1 is SGHVS, CDR2 FQNEAQ, per germline. Trimming removed 6 bases from V and 1 base from J, with 15 bases in between. This CDR3 is CASRRLQGGNTGELFF. CDR3 in DNA: TGTGCCAGCAGGCGCCTACAGGGCGGGAACACCGGGGAGCTGTTTTTT.

The chain couples TRBV6-4 to TRBJ2-3; no reliable D call. V lost 4 bases, J lost 0 bases, and 26 bases lay in between. The CDR3 sequence is 20 residues long. Germline values: CDR1 MRHNA, CDR2 SNTAGT. Here the CDR3 reads CASSAPVGTTEETSTDTQYF. Written as DNA, the CDR3 is TGTGCCAGCAGTGCCCCTGTCGGAACTACCGAAGAGACTAGCACAGATACGCAGTATTTT.

The CDR3 loop reads CASKDRMNTEAFF. In nucleotides, the CDR3 is TGTGCCAGCAAGGACAGGATGAACACTGAAGCTTTCTTT. The chain joins TRBV6-1 to TRBJ1-1; 7 bases are a match to TRBD1. The CDR3 is made up of 13 amino acids. With V trimmed by 7 bases and J by 0 bases, 2 bases remained unmatched. Germline V gives CDR1 MNHNS, CDR2 SASEGT.

As concerns this clone: One junction end does not reproduce the germline sequence, and a read error may be involved. This CDR3 is also generated by other DNA sequences in the sample. V and J are TRBV28 and TRBJ1-5; D not certain. Germline lookup yields CDR1 MDHEN and CDR2 SYDVKM. The CDR3 is made up of 13 amino acids. CDR3 residues: CASNLGGNQPQHF. DNA for the CDR3: TGTGCTAGCAATCTCGGGGGCAATCAGCCCCAGCATTTT.

The chain recombines TRBV29-1 with TRBJ2-3; 9 nucleotides align to TRBD2. This CDR3 region has 14 residues. Germline lookup yields CDR1 SQVTM and CDR2 ANQGSEA. V shed 4 bases and J 6 bases; nucleotides not matched to a gene: 8. The CDR3 nucleotides read TGCAGCGTTGGTGTGGCGGGAGGGGTGGATACGCAGTATTTT. Protein: CSVGVAGGVDTQYF.

The chain couples TRBV19 to TRBJ1-1; TRBD1 is a possible D gene (5 bases). The V end was cut by 9 bases, the J end by 5 bases, with 13 bases between. The CDR3 consists of 12 residues. Germline CDR1 is LNHDA and CDR2 is SQIVND (reference sequence). In DNA form, the CDR3 reads TGTGCCAGCGCAGGGCCACGGACTGAAGCTTTCTTT. Translating gives CASAGPRTEAFF.

V usage is TRBV28 and J usage is TRBJ1-2, with unresolved D. This CDR3 spans 14 amino acids. Germline CDR1 is MDHEN and CDR2 is SYDVKM. V lost 1 base, J lost 9 bases, and 15 bases lay in between. The CDR3 region has the DNA TGTGCCAGCAGTTTATCCAGTGGGCGTAGTAGCTACACCTTC. This translates into CASSLSSGRSSYTF.

V gene TRBV6-5 combines with J gene TRBJ1-5; D ambiguous. CDR3 length: 15 amino acids. Germline loops: CDR1 MNHEY, CDR2 SVGAGI. Trimming pared 0 bases from V and 6 bases from J, leaving 12 bases between. CDR3 residues: CASSYSVQAGQPQHF. CDR3 bases: TGTGCCAGCAGTTACTCGGTTCAGGCGGGTCAGCCCCAGCATTTT.

This clone turned up a few times. The rearrangement uses TRBV6-6 and TRBJ1-4, with D possibly being TRBD1 (5 bases). The CDR3 is made up of 14 amino acids. Trimming removed 5 bases from V and 7 bases from J, with 14 bases in between. Germline CDR1 and CDR2: MNHNY and SVGAGI (reference sequence). CDR3 region: CASSTHGASEKLFF. The CDR3 DNA reads as TGTGCCAGCAGTACACATGGGGCTAGTGAAAAACTGTTTTTT.

This chain links TRBV5-1 with TRBJ1-4, with a possible D match to TRBD1 (6 bases). The CDR3 has 15 amino acids. Germline-derived CDR1 and CDR2 are SGHRS and YFSETQ. V lost 1 base to trimming and J lost 3 bases, with 10 bases between them. CDR3 nucleotide sequence: TGCGCCAGCAGCTTGTTGACAGGCTCTAATGAAAAACTGTTTTTT. Its protein product is CASSLLTGSNEKLFF.

This chain links TRBV19 with TRBJ2-1; a possible D gene is TRBD2 (5 bases). V was pared by 10 bases and J by 15 bases, with 19 bases between. The CDR3 runs to 11 residues. The germline CDR1 and CDR2 sequences are LNHDA and SQIVND (reference sequence). The CDR3 is CATGEGMRRFF. CDR3 in DNA: TGTGCCACCGGAGAGGGTATGAGGCGGTTCTTC. The full variable domain, with the rest looked up from reference TRBV19 and TRBJ2-1, is DGGITQSPKYLFRKEGQNVTLSCEQNLNHDAMYWYRQDPGQGLRLIYYSQIVNDFQKGDIAEGYSVSREKKESFPLTVTSAQKNPTAFYLCATGEGMRRFFGPGTRLTVL.

The chain combines TRBV28 with TRBJ2-6; 7 bases are a match to TRBD1. The CDR3 totals 19 residues. V lost 5 bases to trimming and J lost 0 bases; unmatched junction nucleotides: 13. Germline V gene data show CDR1 as MDHEN and CDR2 as SYDVKM. The CDR3 bases are TGTGCCAGCAGTCGAATAGGACAGGTGCTAAGCTCTGGGGCCAACGTCCTGACTTTC. It yields the protein CASSRIGQVLSSGANVLTF.

The V call is TRBV11-3, the J call TRBJ2-2; possible D gene TRBD2, 5 bases. The CDR3 is 14 amino acids. V lost 5 bases, J lost 3 bases, and 10 bases lay in between. Germline V CDR1 and CDR2: SGHNT, YENEEA. As DNA, the CDR3 is TGTGCCAGCAGCCCAGGACTCTACACCGGGGAGCTGTTTTTT. Protein: CASSPGLYTGELFF.

The chain has TRBV5-4 and TRBJ2-1, with 7 bases fitting TRBD2. Per germline, CDR1 SGHNT and CDR2 YYREEE (reference sequence). This CDR3 has 16 residues. Losses at the gene ends were 0 bases for V and 2 bases for J; bases not matched to a gene: 5. The CDR3 is CASSLEGLAAYNEQFF. For the CDR3, the DNA is TGTGCCAGCAGCTTGGAGGGGCTAGCGGCCTACAATGAGCAGTTCTTC.

This chain joins TRBV21-1 and TRBJ1-4; whether TRBD1, the table's D call, matches the DNA was not checked. TRBV21-1 is an annotated pseudogene. There are 14 residues in the CDR3. The CDR3 spells CASSKVGPGEKLFF. The CDR3 nucleotides read TGTGCCAGCAGCAAAGTGGGGCCCGGGGAAAAACTGTTTTTT.

The genes are TRBV7-9 and TRBJ1-4; 9 nucleotides match TRBD1. V gave up 1 base and J gave up 8 bases; unmatched junction bases: 5. Germline CDR1 SEHNR, CDR2 FQNEAQ (reference sequence). This CDR3 contains 15 residues. The CDR3 nucleotides read TGTGCCAGCAGCTTAGACTGGACAGGGGTCGAAAAACTGTTTTTT. Translated: CASSLDWTGVEKLFF.

CDR3 protein: CASERGVAGGPSHDTQYF. The CDR3 DNA is TGTGCCAGTGAAAGGGGAGTAGCGGGAGGGCCCTCGCACGATACGCAGTATTTT. V is TRBV19 and J is TRBJ2-3, with 11 bases matching TRBD2. The CDR3 runs to 18 residues. Germline V gene data show CDR1 as LNHDA and CDR2 as SQIVND (reference sequence). The V gene end was trimmed by 8 bases and the J gene end by 6 bases; junction bases not matched to a gene: 19. The full variable domain, its missing parts supplied by reference TRBV19 and TRBJ2-3, is DGGITQSPKYLFRKEGQNVTLSCEQNLNHDAMYWYRQDPGQGLRLIYYSQIVNDFQKGDIAEGYSVSREKKESFPLTVTSAQKNPTAFYLCASERGVAGGPSHDTQYFGPGTRLTVL.

This clone was found once. The chain couples TRBV5-1 to TRBJ2-2, with D uncertain. Trimming left V 4 bases short and J 1 base short, with 8 bases between. Germline CDR1 is SGHRS and CDR2 is YFSETQ. The CDR3 runs 14 residues. The CDR3 DNA reads as TGCGCCAGCAGCCCTCCCGGGAACACCGGGGAGCTGTTTTTT. Its protein product is CASSPPGNTGELFF.

The CDR3 is CASSLAWLDNEQFF. CDR3 in DNA: TGCGCCAGCAGCTTGGCGTGGCTAGACAATGAGCAGTTCTTC. The chain joins TRBV5-1 to TRBJ2-1; D is unresolved. Germline V lookup: CDR1 SGHRS, CDR2 YFSETQ. The CDR3 extends over 14 amino acids. Trimming removed 0 bases at V and 5 bases at J, with 9 bases between.

The chain couples TRBV7-6 to TRBJ2-1, with D possibly being TRBD2 (5 bases). The germline CDR1 and CDR2 sequences are SGHVS and FNYEAQ. Trimming took 4 bases from V and 4 from J, leaving 14 bases between them. The CDR3 length is 15 residues. For the CDR3, the DNA is TGTGCCAGCAGCTCCGAGGCCCGGAGGTACAATGAGCAGTTCTTC. This codes for CASSSEARRYNEQFF.

J is TRBJ2-7 and V is TRBV28; D may be TRBD1 (6 bases). V shed 5 bases and J shed 2 bases, with 16 bases lying between them. This CDR3 contains 15 residues. Germline V gives CDR1 MDHEN, CDR2 SYDVKM. The CDR3 nucleotides are TGTGCCAGCAGTGCAAACAGGGATACTACCTACGAGCAGTACTTC. It codes for CASSANRDTTYEQYF.

In this sample, this clone turned up a few times. The J gene is TRBJ1-1, the V gene TRBV29-1; no definite D call. V dropped 4 bases and J dropped 2 bases, with 14 bases sitting between them. The V gene's germline CDR1 is SQVTM and CDR2 ANQGSEA. This CDR3 spans 14 amino acids. The CDR3 reads CSVAIGEPNTEAFF. CDR3 DNA: TGCAGCGTTGCGATCGGGGAGCCAAACACTGAAGCTTTCTTT.

The chain has TRBV5-1 and TRBJ2-7; TRBD1 is a possible D gene (6 bases). CDR3 length: 13 amino acids. The V gene lost 2 bases and the J gene lost 2 bases, with 8 bases spanning the gap. Per germline, CDR1 SGHRS and CDR2 YFSETQ. The CDR3 sequence: CASSFRDTYEQYF. The CDR3 bases are TGCGCCAGCAGCTTCCGGGACACCTACGAGCAGTACTTC.

This chain uses TRBV27 with TRBJ2-6, with unresolved D. The V end lost 5 bases, the J end lost 0 bases, and 8 bases lay between the germline ends. The CDR3 sequence is 15 residues long. The V gene's germline CDR1 is MNHEY and CDR2 SMNVEV (reference sequence). The CDR3 DNA reads TGTGCCAGCAGTACGACAAACTCTGGGGCCAACGTCCTGACTTTC. This encodes CASSTTNSGANVLTF.

The chain combines TRBV6-5 with TRBJ2-1, with D tentatively TRBD2 (6 bases). The V and J ends lost 10 bases and 2 bases respectively, with 12 bases between them. The CDR3 has 13 residues. From germline, CDR1 is MNHEY and CDR2 SVGAGI. The CDR3 region has the DNA TGTGCCACACTGGGGGGTCCCTACAATGAGCAGTTCTTC. Translated, it gives CATLGGPYNEQFF.